This TCR beta chain was sequenced in a study of blood T cells in healthy people across ages. In the study overall: In model experiments, template switching was able to capture about one barcoded beta molecule for every two T cells that were present.

Combining a sample-barcoded 5' primer with a J-beta primer mix, a second PCR ran for roughly 7 to 12 cycles. TCRdb reanalysed the 5' RACE reads using MiXCR and keeps one entry per CDR3 protein. In the table there are more than 900,000 distinct CDR3 sequences, about 29% of which are singletons. Findings of the study overall: Researchers deemed the diversity estimates from one million T cells underestimates.

CDR1 is SEHNR, CDR2 FQNEAQ, per germline (reference sequence). V gave up 5 bases and J gave up 5 bases, with 9 bases separating them. CDR3 length: 12 amino acids. RNA extraction gave at least 5 micrograms of total RNA per sample. This clonotype was detected ten times or more. Its target is unknown. These same data were also listed under a study on T cells of mothers and their children.

What was sequenced was blood. V and J are TRBV7-9 and TRBJ1-1; D gene ambiguous. The TCR comes from a woman aged 40 to 49 in good health. CDR3 protein: CASSPPGTEAFF. Written as DNA, the CDR3 is TGTGCCAGCAGCCCCCCCGGGACTGAAGCTTTCTTT.